This TCR beta chain was profiled in a study of blood T cell repertoires in COVID-19. Study overall: COVID-19 samples collected from the United States, Italy and Spain covered acute and convalescent phases. From T cells, B-cell-depleted T cells, or PBMCs came the material, which was cDNA or gDNA.

Patients at the Seattle site were enrolled during active infection and followed longitudinally. The length of the CDR3 is 13 residues. The J segment lost 8 bases and the V segment lost 3 bases, leaving 6 bases of the junction unmatched. The germline V gene encodes CDR1 SGHDT and CDR2 YYEEEE. Original handling: Nucleated cell number was recorded as an estimate derived from reference gene primer amplification. The method was immunoSEQ multiplex PCR; TCRdb's version includes in-frame clones alone and lacks a portion of them. V, J and clone size derive from that table, while D and trimming were established from the DNA sequence. The repertoire consists of approximately 290,000 clones, with around 82% occurring once and the leading ten covering 0.7% to 0.9%.

The sample was peripheral blood. This sequence joins TRBV5-6 and TRBJ1-2; 8 nucleotides align to TRBD1. The clonotype originates from a human donor with COVID-19, enrolled during active disease. The donor label of this sample is uncertain. The CDR3 DNA reads TGTGCCAGCAGCTCAGGGGGCTCGGGAGGCTACACCTTC. This gives the protein CASSSGGSGGYTF.